This T cell receptor beta chain was found in a study of T cells after yellow fever vaccination. Findings and limits, study-wide: In post-booster samples, most primary-vaccination clones reappeared (about 96% CD4, 88% CD8). Only a small proportion of the clonotypes turned up in both the CD4 and the CD8 compartments, likely arising from convergent recombination.

TCRdb recomputed calls from the 5' RACE reads with MiXCR, one row per CDR3 protein. Of 450,000 to 550,000 distinct CDR3 sequences listed, just over 20% are singletons. Worth noting for this clonotype: Its target is not known.

The sequences come from PBMCs, collected approximately 22 days after the first yellow fever vaccination. The TCR sequence derives from a man aged 18 to 35 who received the YFV17D yellow fever vaccine.

The chain's CDR3 is CASSLGQGADDTQYF. For the CDR3, the DNA is TGTGCCAGCAGCTTGGGTCAGGGGGCAGATGATACGCAGTATTTT. The J gene is TRBJ2-3, the V gene TRBV7-9; 8 bases are shared with TRBD1. With 3 bases clipped from V and 6 bases from J, the junction kept 8 bases outside the gene matches. The CDR3 totals 15 residues. Per the germline V gene, CDR1 is SEHNR and CDR2 is FQNEAQ (reference sequence). Variable domain in full (rest from reference TRBV7-9 and TRBJ2-3): DTGVSQNPRHKITKRGQNVTFRCDPISEHNRLYWYRQTLGQGPEFLTYFQNEAQLEKSRLLSDRFSAERPKGSFSTLEIQRTEQGDSAMYLCASSLGQGADDTQYFGPGTRLTVL.